The rows below give T cell receptor beta chains drawn from one sample of a study of T-cell reconstitution after alpha-beta-depleted transplantation in children. One entry per CDR3 protein results from TCRdb running MiXCR on the PCR reads. The sample lists 420,000 or so distinct CDR3 sequences, around 9.9% occurring once. The sequencing used PBMCs from the stem cell graft donor, collected from the stem cell graft. These receptors all stem from a human donor who donated a stem cell graft to a child with acute myeloid leukemia. Each CDR3 is given with its conserved first and last residue. Each record gives: J gene, D gene, V gene, clone size, CDR3 DNA, CDR3 protein. The D gene is left open where the match is weak. Some rows mark clone size as missing; the rest say once, few, many or name a class of expanded clone.

J: TRBJ1-2; D: TRBD1; V: TRBV6-1; size: few; DNA: TGTGCCAGCCAACGAGGCCGAGGGGGACAGACCTATGGCTACACCTTC; CDR3: CASQRGRGGQTYGYTF
J: TRBJ2-2; D: .; V: TRBV6-1; size: .; DNA: TGTGCCAGCAGATCCCGGGCCACCGGGGAGCTGTTTTTT; CDR3: CASRSRATGELFF
J: TRBJ1-2; D: TRBD1; V: TRBV20-1; size: .; DNA: TGCAGTGCTAGAGGGACAGGGAGCTATGGCTACACCTTC; CDR3: CSARGTGSYGYTF
J: TRBJ2-1; D: TRBD2; V: TRBV7-2; size: few; DNA: TGTGCCAGCAGCTTTCGACTAGCGGGAGTAACTGAGGAGCAGTTCTTC; CDR3: CASSFRLAGVTEEQFF
J: TRBJ1-5; D: .; V: TRBV7-8; size: few; DNA: TGTGCCAGCAGCTTTAGGAGGAATCAGCCCCAGCATTTT; CDR3: CASSFRRNQPQHF
J: TRBJ2-3; D: TRBD1; V: TRBV24-1; size: .; DNA: TGTGCCACCCGGACAGGGTCGGTCGAGGAAACAAAGGTCGAGGAAACCACAGATACGCAGTATTTT; CDR3: CATRTGSVEETKVEETTDTQYF
J: TRBJ2-1; D: .; V: TRBV7-2; size: many; DNA: TGTGCCAGCAGCTTAGCCGACCGCAATGAGCAGTTCTTC; CDR3: CASSLADRNEQFF
J: TRBJ2-1; D: .; V: TRBV13; size: few; DNA: TGTGCCAGCAGCTTACGCCACCTGGACAATGAGCAGTTCTTC; CDR3: CASSLRHLDNEQFF
J: TRBJ2-5; D: .; V: TRBV11-2; size: few; DNA: TGTGCCAGCAGCTTAGACTCTGCAGGGCAAGAGACCCAGTACTTC; CDR3: CASSLDSAGQETQYF
J: TRBJ2-7; D: TRBD2; V: TRBV3-1; size: few; DNA: TGTGCCAGCAGCACGGAGGGAGGGCTCGAGCAGTACTTC; CDR3: CASSTEGGLEQYF
J: TRBJ2-3; D: TRBD2; V: TRBV7-2; size: few; DNA: TGTGCCAGCAGCTGGGGACTAGCGGGATCTACAGATACGCAGTATTTT; CDR3: CASSWGLAGSTDTQYF
J: TRBJ2-2; D: TRBD2; V: TRBV4-1; size: .; DNA: TGCGCCAGCAGCCAAGCGACTAGCGCCGGGGAGCTGTTTTTT; CDR3: CASSQATSAGELFF
J: TRBJ2-1; D: TRBD2; V: TRBV29-1; size: .; DNA: TGCAGCGTAGTCCCGGGACTAGCGGGAGGGGGGGCTGAGCAGTTCTTC; CDR3: CSVVPGLAGGGAEQFF
J: TRBJ2-5; D: .; V: TRBV7-9; size: few; DNA: TGTGCCAGCAGCTCCGGTTTCCAGTACTTC; CDR3: CASSSGFQYF
J: TRBJ1-5; D: .; V: TRBV5-1; size: few; DNA: TGCGCCAGCAGCTTGGGGACAGACCGCAATCAGCCCCAGCATTTT; CDR3: CASSLGTDRNQPQHF
J: TRBJ1-1; D: TRBD1; V: TRBV20-1; size: .; DNA: TGCAGTGCCCCCGGACAGGTCTGGGGATTGAACACTGAAGCTTTCTTT; CDR3: CSAPGQVWGLNTEAFF
J: TRBJ1-2; D: .; V: TRBV4-3; size: .; DNA: TGCGCCAGCAGCCAAGAAGGCACTAACTATGGCTACACCTTC; CDR3: CASSQEGTNYGYTF
J: TRBJ2-6; D: .; V: TRBV6-5; size: few; DNA: TGTGCCAGCAGTTACGGGCTAGTGGTTTCTGGGGCCAACGTCCTGACTTTC; CDR3: CASSYGLVVSGANVLTF
J: TRBJ2-7; D: TRBD2; V: TRBV20-1; size: many; DNA: TGCAGTGCTAGAGACCGGGAACTAGCGGGAGACTACGAGCAGTACTTC; CDR3: CSARDRELAGDYEQYF
J: TRBJ1-1; D: .; V: TRBV18; size: .; DNA: TGTGCCAGCTCACCACCGAGACAGAGATCTAACACTGAAGCTTTCTTT; CDR3: CASSPPRQRSNTEAFF
J: TRBJ2-1; D: .; V: TRBV30; size: .; DNA: TGTGCCTGGAGTGTACTGGGTGGGTCCTACAATGAGCAGTTCTTC; CDR3: CAWSVLGGSYNEQFF
J: TRBJ2-5; D: .; V: TRBV7-8; size: many; DNA: TGTGCCAGCAGCTTAAACCACCAAGAGACCCAGTACTTC; CDR3: CASSLNHQETQYF
J: TRBJ2-3; D: .; V: TRBV12-3/TRBV12-4; size: .; DNA: TGTGCCAGCAGTTTAGCGGACGGGGACACAGATACGCAGTATTTT; CDR3: CASSLADGDTDTQYF
J: TRBJ2-1; D: TRBD2; V: TRBV30; size: many; DNA: TGTGCCTGGAGTTGGGCTAGCGGGATGTTCAATGAGCAGTTCTTC; CDR3: CAWSWASGMFNEQFF
J: TRBJ1-2; D: TRBD1; V: TRBV7-8; size: .; DNA: TGTGCCAGCAGCACCCGGACAGGGCCAAGACTAAAAGGCTACACCTTC; CDR3: CASSTRTGPRLKGYTF
J: TRBJ1-3; D: TRBD1; V: TRBV6-5; size: few; DNA: TGTGCCAGCAGTTATGCTGGGGACAGGGGAGGCTCTGGAAACACCATATATTTT; CDR3: CASSYAGDRGGSGNTIYF
J: TRBJ2-1; D: .; V: TRBV3-1; size: many; DNA: TGTGCCAGCAGCCAAGGAAACAATGAGCAGTTCTTC; CDR3: CASSQGNNEQFF
J: TRBJ1-6; D: .; V: TRBV12-3/TRBV12-4; size: many; DNA: TGTGCCAGCAGTTTACACGGGGATTCACCCCTCCACTTT; CDR3: CASSLHGDSPLHF
J: TRBJ1-4; D: .; V: TRBV29-1; size: few; DNA: TGCAGCGTTGGTGGGAGGGCGGGTGAAAAACTGTTTTTT; CDR3: CSVGGRAGEKLFF
J: TRBJ2-5; D: .; V: TRBV10-3; size: .; DNA: TGTGCCATAGGGGGAGGTGAGACCCAGTACTTC; CDR3: CAIGGGETQYF